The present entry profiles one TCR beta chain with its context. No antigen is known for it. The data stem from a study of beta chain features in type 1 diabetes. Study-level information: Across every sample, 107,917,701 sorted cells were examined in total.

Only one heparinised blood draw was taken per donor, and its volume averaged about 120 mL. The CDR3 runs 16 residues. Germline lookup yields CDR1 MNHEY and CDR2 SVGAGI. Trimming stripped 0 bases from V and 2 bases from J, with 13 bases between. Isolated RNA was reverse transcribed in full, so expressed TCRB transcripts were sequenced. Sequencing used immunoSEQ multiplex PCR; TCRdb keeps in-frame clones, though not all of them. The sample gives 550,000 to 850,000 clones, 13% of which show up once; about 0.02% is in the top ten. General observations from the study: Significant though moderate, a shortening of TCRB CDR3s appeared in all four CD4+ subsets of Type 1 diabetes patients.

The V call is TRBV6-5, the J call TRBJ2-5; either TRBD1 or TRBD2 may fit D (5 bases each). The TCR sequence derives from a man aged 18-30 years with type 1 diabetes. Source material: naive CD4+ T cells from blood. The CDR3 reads CASSYSRGTQQETQYF. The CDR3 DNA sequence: TGTGCCAGCAGTTACTCGAGGGGTACGCAACAAGAGACCCAGTACTTC.